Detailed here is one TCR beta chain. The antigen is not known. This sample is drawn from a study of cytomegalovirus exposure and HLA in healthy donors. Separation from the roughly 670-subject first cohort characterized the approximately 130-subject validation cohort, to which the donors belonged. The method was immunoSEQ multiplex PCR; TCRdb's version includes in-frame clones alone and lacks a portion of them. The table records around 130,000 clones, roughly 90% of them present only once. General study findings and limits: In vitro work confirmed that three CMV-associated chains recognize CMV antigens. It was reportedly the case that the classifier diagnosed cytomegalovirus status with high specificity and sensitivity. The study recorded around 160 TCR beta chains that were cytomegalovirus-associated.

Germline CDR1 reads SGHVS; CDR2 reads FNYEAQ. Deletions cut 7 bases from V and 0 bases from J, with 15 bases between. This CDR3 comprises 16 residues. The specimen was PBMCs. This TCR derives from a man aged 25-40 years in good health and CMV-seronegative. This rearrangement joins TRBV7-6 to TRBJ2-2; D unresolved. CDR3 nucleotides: TGTGCCAGCACCCCGACGACGGGTACGAACACCGGGGAGCTGTTTTTT. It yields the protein CASTPTTGTNTGELFF.